These T cell receptor beta chains were read from a single sample in a study of CXCR3-negative and CXCR3-positive naive CD8 T cells. TCRdb reanalyzed the 5' RACE reads and collapses them to one entry per CDR3 protein, without DNA. The table lists about 58,000 distinct CDR3 sequences. Sequencing was done on a sample of naive CXCR3- CD8+ T cells from blood. The origin of the receptors is a human donor in good health. Some clones in this sample may be carry-over from other donors' samples. CDR3s include the opening cysteine and the closing phenylalanine or tryptophan. Clone size is given for some rows only: seen once, a few or many times, or a class if the clone is expanded.

J: TRBJ2-7
size: -
length: 15
V: TRBV10-3
CDR3: CAISDLRANYYEQYF

J: TRBJ2-5
size: -
length: 16
V: TRBV29-1
CDR3: CSVEPGQGVQRETQYF

J: TRBJ2-3
size: -
length: 15
V: TRBV6-5
CDR3: CASSYGGQIADTQYF

J: TRBJ2-7
size: -
length: 13
V: TRBV29-1
CDR3: CSAVAGDSYEQYF

J: TRBJ2-7
size: -
length: 19
V: TRBV28
CDR3: CARSSKSGQNSGSSYEQYF

J: TRBJ2-2
size: -
length: 15
V: TRBV27
CDR3: CASSYPAALTGELFF

J: TRBJ2-1
size: -
length: 14
V: TRBV27
CDR3: CASSPPLPFNEQFF

J: TRBJ2-7
size: -
length: 18
V: TRBV13
CDR3: CASSLRYRTSEISYEQYF

J: TRBJ1-2
size: -
length: 14
V: TRBV4-1
CDR3: CASSQDGQLYGYTF

J: TRBJ2-7
size: -
length: 16
V: TRBV28
CDR3: CASSLGRGIGSYEQYF

J: TRBJ2-7
size: -
length: 14
V: TRBV7-9
CDR3: CASSLSGGTYEQYF

J: TRBJ1-1
size: -
length: 15
V: TRBV12-5
CDR3: CASGSSTWGSTEAFF

J: TRBJ2-1
size: -
length: 14
V: TRBV5-1
CDR3: CASSLEALWGEQFF

J: TRBJ2-5
size: -
length: 16
V: TRBV6-5
CDR3: CASSPQTSGRQETQYF

J: TRBJ2-7
size: -
length: 14
V: TRBV3-1
CDR3: CASSHSGGEYEQYF

J: TRBJ2-5
size: -
length: 14
V: TRBV14
CDR3: CASRPRGLAETQYF

J: TRBJ2-5
size: -
length: 13
V: TRBV28
CDR3: CASRVSNQETQYF

J: TRBJ2-7
size: -
length: 16
V: TRBV12-3/TRBV12-4
CDR3: CASSLARDTISYEQYF

J: TRBJ2-1
size: -
length: 15
V: TRBV5-1
CDR3: CASSLRQGVDDEQFF

J: TRBJ2-1
size: medium-sized
length: 16
V: TRBV10-3
CDR3: CAISELGGRSYNEQFF

J: TRBJ2-7
size: -
length: 16
V: TRBV7-2
CDR3: CASSLAGLPPSYEQYF

J: TRBJ2-1
size: -
length: 14
V: TRBV7-6
CDR3: CASSPGQGANEQFF

J: TRBJ2-1
size: -
length: 14
V: TRBV19
CDR3: CACSQGSSYNEQFF